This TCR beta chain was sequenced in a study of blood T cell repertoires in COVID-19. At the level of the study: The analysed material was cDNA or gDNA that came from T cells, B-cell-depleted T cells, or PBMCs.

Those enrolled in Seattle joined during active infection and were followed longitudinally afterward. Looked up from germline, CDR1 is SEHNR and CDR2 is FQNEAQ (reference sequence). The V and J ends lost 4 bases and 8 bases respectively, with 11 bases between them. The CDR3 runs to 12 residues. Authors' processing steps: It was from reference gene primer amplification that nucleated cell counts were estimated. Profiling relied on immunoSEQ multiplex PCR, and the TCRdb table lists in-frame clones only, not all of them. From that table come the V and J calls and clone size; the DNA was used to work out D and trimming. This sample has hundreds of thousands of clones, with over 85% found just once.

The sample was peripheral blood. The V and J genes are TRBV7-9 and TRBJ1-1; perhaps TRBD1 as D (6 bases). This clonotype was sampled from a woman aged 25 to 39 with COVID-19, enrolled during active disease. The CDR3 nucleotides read TGTGCCAGCAGCTCGATGGGGACAGAAGCTTTCTTT. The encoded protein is CASSSMGTEAFF.